One and the same sample provided the 23 T cell receptor beta chains below, sequenced in a study of T cell clonality in common variable immunodeficiency. The repertoire was sequenced with immunoSEQ multiplex PCR; TCRdb's copy has only in-frame clones and lacks some. The sample has around 39,000 clones, none seen only once. The sample consisted of peripheral blood mononuclear cells. All receptors come from a person aged 18 to 70 in good health.

This clone was recorded many times. The read falls 3 residues short of the CDR3 end, and the missing part is taken from the germline J gene. V gene TRBV19 combines with J gene TRBJ1-1, with D tentatively TRBD1 (5 bases). The V end lost 4 bases, the J end lost 4 bases, and 10 bases lay between the germline ends. CDR1 is LNHDA and CDR2 is SQIVND in the germline V gene (reference sequence). CDR3 length equals 13 residues. The CDR3 bases that were read are TGTGCCAGTAGTACTGGGAGGGGCACTGAA. This translates into CASSTGRGTE. The whole CDR3 region reads CASSTGRGTEAFF.

The table lists this clone with many counts. The CDR3 goes on 3 residues after the read ends, and that part is filled in from the germline J gene. V gene TRBV5-5 combines with J gene TRBJ1-5; 7 bases fit TRBD1. CDR1 and CDR2 from the germline V gene are SGHKS and YYEKEE (reference sequence). Trimming took 3 bases from V and 4 from J; bases not matched to a gene: 4. The CDR3 contains 14 residues. This CDR3 is CASSWGQQNQPQHF. CDR3 bases read: TGTGCCAGCAGCTGGGGACAGCAAAATCAGCCC.

This clone has ten or more counts. The observed sequence ends 3 residues before the CDR3 terminus, with the missing tail filled in from the germline J gene. The V gene is TRBV7-9, the J gene TRBJ1-2; D remains unclear. The germline CDR1 and CDR2 sequences are SEHNR and FQNEAQ (reference sequence). The CDR3 is 14 amino acids. The V gene lost 2 bases and the J gene lost 5 bases, with 12 bases spanning the gap. Partial CDR3 DNA: TGTGCCAGCAGCTTACGACGGGGAGGGTATGGC. It encodes CASSLRRGGYG. The whole CDR3 protein is CASSLRRGGYGYTF. Full variable domain (remainder filled in from reference TRBV7-9 and TRBJ1-2): DTGVSQNPRHKITKRGQNVTFRCDPISEHNRLYWYRQTLGQGPEFLTYFQNEAQLEKSRLLSDRFSAERPKGSFSTLEIQRTEQGDSAMYLCASSLRRGGYGYTFGSGTRLTVV.

This clone was seen repeatedly, ten times or more. The sequence runs out 3 residues before the end of the CDR3; the remainder is reconstructed from the germline J gene. J is TRBJ2-3 and V is TRBV19; D may be TRBD2 (6 bases). V lost 5 bases to trimming and J lost 1 base, with 19 bases between them. CDR1 LNHDA and CDR2 SQIVND come from the germline V gene (reference sequence). The CDR3 totals 17 residues. CDR3: CASSAVRDSGGTDTQYF. The CDR3 bases that were read are TGTGCCAGTAGTGCGGTCCGGGACTCCGGAGGCACAGATACG.

At least ten counts were recorded for this clone. The CDR3 is cut off 3 residues early in the read; its end comes from the germline J gene. This chain joins TRBV7-9 and TRBJ2-7, with TRBD1 matching over 8 bases. V shed 4 bases, J shed 0 bases, and the junction held 5 bases outside the gene matches. Germline V gene sequence: CDR1 SEHNR, CDR2 FQNEAQ (reference sequence). The CDR3 totals 15 residues. This CDR3 reads CASSSTGGFSYEQYF. The CDR3 DNA, read in part, is TGTGCCAGCAGCTCTACAGGGGGATTCTCCTACGAG.

In its sample, this clone was seen many times. The CDR3 end is not reached by the read, which stops 3 residues before it; the germline J gene fills it in. This chain joins TRBV19 and TRBJ2-6, with D possibly TRBD1 on 7 matching bases. The V end was cut by 8 bases, the J end by 2 bases, with 16 bases between. CDR1 and CDR2 from the germline V gene are LNHDA and SQIVND (reference sequence). The CDR3 spans 16 residues. The CDR3 bases that were read are TGTGCCAGTTCAGGGGGGTTTCGGGCTGGGGCCAACGTC. Residues: CASSGGFRAGANV. The entire CDR3 protein is CASSGGFRAGANVLTF. Filled out from reference TRBV19 and TRBJ2-6, the complete variable domain reads DGGITQSPKYLFRKEGQNVTLSCEQNLNHDAMYWYRQDPGQGLRLIYYSQIVNDFQKGDIAEGYSVSREKKESFPLTVTSAQKNPTAFYLCASSGGFRAGANVLTFGAGSRLTVL.

This clone came up many times. The read finishes 3 residues shy of the CDR3 end, and the germline J gene is used to complete it. The rearrangement links TRBV5-1 to TRBJ1-1, with TRBD1 matching 7 bases. CDR1 and CDR2 from the germline V gene are SGHRS and YFSETQ. The CDR3 is made up of 15 amino acids. V shed 4 bases, J shed 2 bases, and the junction held 8 bases outside the gene matches. The sequenced CDR3 bases are TGCGCCAGCAGCGACGGGACAGCCCTCAACACTGAA. Its translation is CASSDGTALNTE. The complete CDR3 reads CASSDGTALNTEAFF.

Of note for this clone: The read gets to within 3 residues of the CDR3 end, and the germline J gene fills in the rest. The gene calls are TRBV11-2 and TRBJ2-1; the D is unclear. The CDR3 loop spans 11 amino acids. The V end lost 3 bases, the J end lost 9 bases, and 6 bases lay between the germline ends. Germline V gene lookup returns CDR1 SGHAT and CDR2 FQNNGV. CDR3 amino acids: CASSFGSEQFF. The sequenced CDR3 bases are TGTGCCAGCAGCTTCGGGTCTGAG.

This clone was detected ten times or more. The sequenced fragment ends 3 residues before the CDR3 boundary, so the rest is inferred from the germline J gene. The V gene is TRBV28, the J gene TRBJ2-3; the match to TRBD1 covers 7 bases. The J segment lost 6 bases and the V segment lost 4 bases, leaving 13 bases of the junction unmatched. There are 16 residues in the CDR3. Germline V lookup: CDR1 MDHEN, CDR2 SYDVKM. The CDR3 protein is CASSSPGTAPPDTQYF. CDR3 DNA (partial): TGTGCCAGCAGTTCACCGGGGACAGCGCCGCCGGATACG.

This clone showed up many times. The read halts 3 residues ahead of the CDR3 end, with the missing end drawn from the germline J gene. The J gene is TRBJ1-1, the V gene TRBV29-1, with D possibly being TRBD1 (5 bases). Germline CDR1 and CDR2: SQVTM and ANQGSEA. CDR3 length: 11 amino acids. Trimming shortened V by 5 bases and J by 4 bases, and 8 bases separated the two germline ends. The CDR3 DNA, read in part, is TGCAGCGTTCATGGGGCCACTGAA. This gives the protein CSVHGATE. From start to end, the CDR3 is CSVHGATEAFF.

This clone was observed many times. At one end, the junction sequence differs from germline, possibly due to a read error. The read finishes 3 residues shy of the CDR3 end, and the germline J gene is used to complete it. This chain uses TRBV18 with TRBJ2-3; TRBD1 matches 7 bases. This CDR3 spans 13 amino acids. From germline, CDR1 is KGHSH and CDR2 LQKENI. The CDR3 here is CASSPRGTATQYF. The sequenced part of the CDR3 DNA is TGTGCCAGCTCACCACGTGGGACAGCTACG.

This clone has at least ten counts. The CDR3 is cut off 3 residues early in the read; its end comes from the germline J gene. The chain links TRBV20-1 to TRBJ1-2, with TRBD1 as a possible D gene (5 bases). This CDR3 is built from 15 residues. The V gene's germline CDR1 is DFQATT and CDR2 SNEGSKA (reference sequence). Trimming removed 6 bases at V and 0 bases at J, with 17 bases between. CDR3 residues: CSALGGAAANYGYTF. The sequenced CDR3 bases are TGCAGTGCCCTAGGTGGGGCAGCAGCTAACTATGGC.

This clone was picked up many times. The read finishes 3 residues shy of the CDR3 end, and the germline J gene is used to complete it. The rearrangement links TRBV20-1 to TRBJ1-2; D is uncertain. V gave up 3 bases and J gave up 5 bases, with 10 bases separating them. CDR3 length: 12 amino acids. CDR1 DFQATT and CDR2 SNEGSKA come from the germline V gene (reference sequence). CDR3 in amino acids: CSASPPGYGYTF. CDR3 DNA (partial): TGCAGTGCTAGCCCCCCGGGGTATGGC.

This clone appeared many times. The CDR3 goes on 3 residues after the read ends, and that part is filled in from the germline J gene. The V and J genes are TRBV19 and TRBJ2-7; 7 nucleotides line up with TRBD1. Germline V gene lookup returns CDR1 LNHDA and CDR2 SQIVND (reference sequence). The V segment lost 6 bases and the J segment 6 bases; nucleotides outside the gene matches: 8. The CDR3 covers 13 residues. The CDR3 bases that were read are TGTGCCAGTAGCCAGACAGGGCGGAGCGAG. This codes for CASSQTGRSE. The complete CDR3 protein is CASSQTGRSEQYF.

The table lists this clone with many counts. CDR3 residues: CASSLAGTGGEKLFF. The DNA read from the CDR3 is TGTGCCAGCAGCTTAGCCGGGACAGGGGGTGAAAAA. The genes are TRBV7-9 and TRBJ1-4; 11 bases align to TRBD1. The CDR3 end is not reached by the read, which stops 3 residues before it; the germline J gene fills it in. The CDR3 extends over 15 amino acids. With 0 bases clipped from V and 7 bases from J, the junction kept 1 base outside the gene matches. From germline, CDR1 is SEHNR and CDR2 FQNEAQ (reference sequence).

This clone was counted at least ten times. Read sequence stops 3 residues before the CDR3 end, and the germline J gene provides the missing end. This chain uses TRBV5-1 with TRBJ1-2; D is possibly TRBD1 (6 bases). Germline V lookup: CDR1 SGHRS, CDR2 YFSETQ. The CDR3 sequence is 17 residues long. Trimming removed 1 base at V and 0 bases at J, with 16 bases between. CDR3 bases read: TGCGCCAGCAGCTTGTTAGATGAGGACAGATCTAACTATGGC. It is translated as CASSLLDEDRSNYG. The whole CDR3 protein is CASSLLDEDRSNYGYTF.

The table lists this clone with many counts. The read ends 3 residues shy of where the CDR3 ends; the end is completed using the germline J gene. J is TRBJ1-1 and V is TRBV7-9; D remains unclear. The length of the CDR3 is 14 residues. The germline V and J ends were trimmed by 1 base and 2 bases, with 8 bases remaining between them. Per germline, CDR1 SEHNR and CDR2 FQNEAQ (reference sequence). CDR3 in amino acids: CASSLVGLNTEAFF. The CDR3 bases that were read are TGTGCCAGCAGCTTAGTTGGCTTAAACACTGAA.

This clone was seen repeatedly, ten times or more. The CDR3 end is not reached by the read, which stops 3 residues before it; the germline J gene fills it in. This rearrangement joins TRBV15 to TRBJ2-3, with 9 bases fitting TRBD2. V was clipped by 3 bases and J by 7 bases; unmatched bases: 5. This CDR3 comprises 14 residues. Germline loops: CDR1 LNHNV, CDR2 YYDKDF (reference sequence). CDR3 residues: CATSSVSGSYTQYF. The sequenced part of the CDR3 DNA is TGTGCCACCAGCAGTGTTAGCGGGAGTTATACG.

This clone was counted ten times or more. From the germline J gene comes the end of the CDR3, since the read stops 3 residues before it. The chain employs TRBV20-1 and TRBJ2-2, with 7 bases that match TRBD1. The CDR3 contains 17 residues. Germline-derived CDR1 and CDR2 are DFQATT and SNEGSKA (reference sequence). The V segment lost 0 bases and the J segment 0 bases; nucleotides outside the gene matches: 7. The CDR3 DNA, read in part, is TGCAGTGCTAGAGATCCCAACAGGGGTCCGAACACCGGGGAG. Residues: CSARDPNRGPNTGE. The complete CDR3 sequence is CSARDPNRGPNTGELFF.

This clone was seen at least ten times. The CDR3 end falls 3 residues outside the read, so it is completed with the germline J gene. The rearrangement links TRBV20-1 to TRBJ1-1; weak D call: TRBD1 (5 bases). Germline V gene lookup returns CDR1 DFQATT and CDR2 SNEGSKA (reference sequence). There are 15 residues in the CDR3. The V gene lost 0 bases and the J gene lost 4 bases, with 15 bases spanning the gap. CDR3 region: CSARDESTGGTEAFF. The CDR3 bases that were read are TGCAGTGCTAGAGATGAGTCGACGGGGGGCACTGAA.

This clone was recorded at least ten times. The read terminates 3 residues ahead of where the CDR3 ends, so the germline J gene completes it. This rearrangement joins TRBV19 to TRBJ1-2; 9 bases align to TRBD1. The germline CDR1 and CDR2 sequences are LNHDA and SQIVND (reference sequence). This CDR3 has 14 residues. The V gene end was trimmed by 5 bases and the J gene end by 3 bases; junction bases not matched to a gene: 4. The CDR3 reads CASSAWTGDYGYTF. CDR3 bases read: TGTGCCAGTAGTGCTTGGACAGGGGACTATGGC.

This clone is categorized as medium-sized (0.01 to 0.1%). The CDR3 goes on 3 residues after the read ends, and that part is filled in from the germline J gene. J is TRBJ2-3 and V is TRBV6-4; the match to TRBD2 covers 7 bases. Germline trimming cut 4 bases from V and 0 bases from J; bases unmatched to any gene: 1. Germline lookup yields CDR1 MRHNA and CDR2 SNTAGT. The CDR3 loop spans 14 amino acids. CDR3 in amino acids: CASSVSGSTDTQYF. The CDR3 bases that were read are TGTGCCAGCAGTGTTAGCGGGAGCACAGATACG.

The sample holds many counts of this clone. The read terminates 3 residues ahead of where the CDR3 ends, so the germline J gene completes it. The rearrangement joins TRBV12-5 to TRBJ2-7; the D gene is possibly TRBD1 (6 bases). This CDR3 has 16 residues. Germline values: CDR1 LGHNT, CDR2 FRNRAP. The V end was cut by 1 base, the J end by 3 bases, with 16 bases between. This chain's CDR3 is CASGLARTGTLYEQYF. The part of the CDR3 DNA that was read is TGTGCTAGTGGTTTGGCCCGGACGGGGACACTCTACGAG.